Following are 26 T cell receptor beta chains from one sample sequenced in a study of T cell clones after liver transplantation. Here immunoSEQ multiplex PCR was the method, and the copy in TCRdb shows in-frame clones only, minus some. This repertoire shows roughly 100,000 clones, roughly four fifths found once; its top ten account for 2.5% to 3.5%. Sequencing was performed on CD4+ T cells from blood, taken around 4 years after liver transplant. Receptors were obtained from a human patient who received a liver transplant. Some T cells could come from the graft donor.

The CDR3 coding sequence is TGTGCCAGCATCAACGGACAGTCCACCTCTGGAAACACCATATATTTT. Its translation is CASINGQSTSGNTIYF. The V call is TRBV28, the J call TRBJ1-3; D is perhaps TRBD1 (6 bases). Germline CDR1 is MDHEN and CDR2 is SYDVKM. CDR3 length: 16 residues. V was shortened by 7 bases and J by 0 bases, with 16 bases between the two germline ends.

The gene calls are TRBV19 and TRBJ2-1, with D possibly matching TRBD1 (5 bases). CDR3 length: 16 amino acids. From germline, CDR1 is LNHDA and CDR2 SQIVND (reference sequence). V lost 7 bases and J lost 1, with 17 bases in between. The CDR3 is CASINPRQGSYNEQFF. The DNA of the CDR3 is TGTGCCAGTATCAACCCCCGGCAGGGTTCCTACAATGAGCAGTTCTTC.

The V call is TRBV5-1, the J call TRBJ1-6; D ambiguous. Germline values: CDR1 SGHRS, CDR2 YFSETQ. V lost 0 bases and J 6 bases, leaving 10 bases between the germline ends. This CDR3 has 15 amino acids. The CDR3 coding sequence is TGCGCCAGCAGCTTGGGGTCTTGGGGTAATTCACCCCTCCACTTT. It translates to CASSLGSWGNSPLHF. Using reference TRBV5-1 and TRBJ1-6 for the parts outside the CDR3, the full variable domain is KAGVTQTPRYLIKTRGQQVTLSCSPISGHRSVSWYQQTPGQGLQFLFEYFSETQRNKGNFPGRFSGRQFSNSRSEMNVSTLELGDSALYLCASSLGSWGNSPLHFGNGTRLTVT.

The chain carries TRBV7-7 and TRBJ2-5; 10 bases fit TRBD1. This CDR3 is built from 14 residues. Germline V gene data show CDR1 as SSHAT and CDR2 as FNYEAQ (reference sequence). After removal of 8 bases from V and 5 bases from J, the junction contained 8 bases not matched to a gene. The CDR3 is CASGPTGGAETQYF. The CDR3 region has the DNA TGTGCCAGCGGCCCGACAGGGGGCGCGGAGACCCAGTACTTC.

The chain recombines TRBV7-2 with TRBJ2-7, with D maybe TRBD1 (7 bases). This CDR3 region has 16 residues. Germline V lookup: CDR1 SGHTA, CDR2 FQGNSA. Trimming pared 4 bases from V and 1 base from J, leaving 17 bases between. In DNA, the CDR3 is TGTGCCAGCAGCTGGCAGGGGGGTAGTAAATCCTACGAGCAGTACTTC. It encodes CASSWQGGSKSYEQYF.

The rearrangement joins TRBV5-4 to TRBJ2-7; 7 bases map to TRBD1. The V and J ends lost 4 bases and 5 bases, in that order; junction bases with no gene match: 9. The length of the CDR3 is 14 residues. Germline assignment: CDR1 SGHNT and CDR2 YYREEE (reference sequence). For the CDR3, the DNA is TGTGCCAGCAGCCCCCGACAGGGCGTCAACGAGCAGTACTTC. It translates to CASSPRQGVNEQYF.

This chain joins TRBV7-3 and TRBJ2-3, with D uncertain. The CDR3 covers 15 residues. V lost 5 bases and J lost 0, with 12 bases in between. The germline V gene has CDR1 SGHTA and CDR2 FQGTGA. The CDR3 region has the DNA TGTGCCAGCAGCGCCCGTGTTACTAGCACAGATACGCAGTATTTT. Its protein product is CASSARVTSTDTQYF.

This chain joins TRBV5-1 and TRBJ1-2; D is perhaps TRBD1 (5 bases). This CDR3 is 15 amino acids long. Germline loops: CDR1 SGHRS, CDR2 YFSETQ. V lost 2 bases, J lost 4 bases, and 15 bases lay in between. In nucleotides, the CDR3 is TGCGCCAGCAGCTTAGGGTGGGACGGAAGCTATGGCTACACCTTC. Translation: CASSLGWDGSYGYTF.

This clone has just a few counts. The chain links TRBV14 to TRBJ2-1, with 15 bases lining up with TRBD2. Unmatched junction bases numbered 1, after V lost 0 bases and J lost 1 base. Germline CDR1 is SGHDN and CDR2 is FVKESK. The CDR3 loop spans 18 amino acids. For the CDR3, the DNA is TGTGCCAGCAGCCAAGAGGGACTAGCGGGAGGTTCCTACAATGAGCAGTTCTTC. The encoded protein is CASSQEGLAGGSYNEQFF.

This clone was seen once. The chain employs TRBV4-1 and TRBJ1-1, with TRBD1 identical over 7 bases. This CDR3 is built from 15 residues. Germline V CDR1 and CDR2: MGHRA, YSYEKL. V was clipped by 1 base and J by 6 bases; unmatched bases: 8. For the CDR3, the DNA is TGCGCCAGCAGCCAAGGGGAGACAGGGTTGCCTGAAGCTTTCTTT. Translating gives CASSQGETGLPEAFF.

This chain uses TRBV11-1 with TRBJ2-5, with 11 bases lining up with TRBD2. Per germline, CDR1 SGHAT and CDR2 FQDESV (reference sequence). The CDR3 has 14 residues. The V and J ends lost 5 bases and 3 bases, in that order; junction bases with no gene match: 2. The CDR3 sequence: CASSRLAGKETQYF. CDR3 sequence (DNA): TGTGCCAGCAGCCGACTAGCGGGGAAAGAGACCCAGTACTTC.

The V call is TRBV29-1, the J call TRBJ2-7, with 8 bases identical to TRBD2. Trimming took 7 bases from V and 2 from J; bases not matched to a gene: 19. CDR3 length equals 17 residues. Germline loops: CDR1 SQVTM, CDR2 ANQGSEA. CDR3 amino acids: CSAQSQLAANGAYEQYF. DNA of the CDR3: TGCAGCGCTCAGTCGCAACTAGCGGCCAACGGAGCCTACGAGCAGTACTTC.

V gene TRBV25-1 combines with J gene TRBJ1-5; no reliable D call. The CDR3 totals 15 residues. The germline V and J ends were trimmed by 5 bases and 3 bases, with 14 bases remaining between them. Germline V lookup: CDR1 MGHDK, CDR2 SYGVNS. The CDR3 DNA reads TGTGCCAGCAGTCCGTCTCAGAAGCCCAATCAGCCCCAGCATTTT. Translating it yields CASSPSQKPNQPQHF.

This chain connects TRBV28 to TRBJ1-5; 9 bases match TRBD1. Germline V gene sequence: CDR1 MDHEN, CDR2 SYDVKM. V shed 6 bases, J shed 6 bases, and the junction held 9 bases outside the gene matches. CDR3 length equals 15 residues. Here the CDR3 reads CASRDGTGFFQPQHF. DNA for the CDR3: TGTGCCAGCAGGGATGGGACAGGGTTTTTTCAGCCCCAGCATTTT.

V gene TRBV5-1 combines with J gene TRBJ2-3; 15 nucleotides line up with TRBD2. After removal of 3 bases from V and 0 bases from J, the junction contained 5 bases not matched to a gene. The CDR3 sequence is 18 residues long. Germline values: CDR1 SGHRS, CDR2 YFSETQ. The CDR3: CASSSGLAGGRSTDTQYF. As DNA, the CDR3 is TGCGCCAGCAGCTCTGGACTAGCGGGGGGGCGGAGCACAGATACGCAGTATTTT.

This chain links TRBV11-2 with TRBJ2-1, with 7 bases fitting TRBD2. This CDR3 has 15 residues. Germline CDR1 is SGHAT and CDR2 is FQNNGV. The V segment lost 3 bases and the J segment 4 bases; nucleotides outside the gene matches: 6. CDR3: CASSFFGGGYNEQFF. Here the CDR3 DNA reads TGTGCCAGCAGCTTCTTCGGCGGGGGATACAATGAGCAGTTCTTC.

The chain couples TRBV6-4 to TRBJ1-5; D might be TRBD1 (5 bases). V was cut by 2 bases and J by 2 bases, with 7 bases left in between. The CDR3 has 14 residues. Germline CDR1 MRHNA, CDR2 SNTAGT. The CDR3 coding sequence is TGTGCCAGCAGTGACAGGGGTGGCAATCAGCCCCAGCATTTT. Translating it yields CASSDRGGNQPQHF.

This sequence joins TRBV5-1 and TRBJ2-7; D perhaps matches TRBD2 (6 bases). Per germline, CDR1 SGHRS and CDR2 YFSETQ. The CDR3 length is 15 residues. V lost 1 base, J lost 4 bases, and 15 bases lay in between. The CDR3 DNA reads as TGCGCCAGCAGCTTGCGTGCCGGGAGTTTTTACGAGCAGTACTTC. This translates into CASSLRAGSFYEQYF.

This chain links TRBV6-1 with TRBJ1-1; no reliable D call. The CDR3 spans 11 residues. Germline V CDR1 and CDR2: MNHNS, SASEGT. V was shortened by 8 bases and J by 7 bases, with 11 bases between the two germline ends. CDR3 loop: CASDKDGEAFF. The CDR3 nucleotides are TGTGCCAGCGATAAGGACGGTGAAGCTTTCTTT.

This clone was detected once. J is TRBJ2-7 and V is TRBV7-2; no definite D call. The CDR3 sequence is 16 residues long. Trimming removed 1 base at V and 0 bases at J, with 13 bases between. In germline, CDR1 is SGHTA, CDR2 FQGNSA. Here the CDR3 reads CASSLDSGGISYEQYF. The CDR3 DNA sequence: TGTGCCAGCAGCTTAGACTCCGGCGGCATCTCCTACGAGCAGTACTTC.

A single count supports this clone. The gene calls are TRBV4-3 and TRBJ2-7, with 9 bases identical to TRBD1. After removal of 4 bases from V and 0 bases from J, the junction contained 13 bases not matched to a gene. CDR1 is LGHNA and CDR2 is YSLEER in the germline V gene. The CDR3 spans 18 residues. The CDR3 DNA sequence: TGCGCCAGCAGCCCCTACCCCGCCGGGACAGGGTACTCCTACGAGCAGTACTTC. Encoded protein: CASSPYPAGTGYSYEQYF.

The V gene is TRBV2, the J gene TRBJ1-4, with 7 nucleotides matching TRBD1. Germline loops: CDR1 SNHLY, CDR2 FYNNEI. This CDR3 is built from 19 residues. V shed 1 base and J 7 bases; nucleotides not matched to a gene: 18. The chain's CDR3 is CASSEGGLLTGLVGEKLFF. CDR3 nucleotide sequence: TGTGCCAGCAGTGAAGGGGGACTATTGACAGGGTTGGTGGGTGAAAAACTGTTTTTT. The full variable domain, its missing parts supplied by reference TRBV2 and TRBJ1-4, is EPEVTQTPSHQVTQMGQEVILRCVPISNHLYFYWYRQILGQKVEFLVSFYNNEISEKSEIFDDQFSVERPDGSNFTLKIRSTKLEDSAMYFCASSEGGLLTGLVGEKLFFGSGTQLSVL.

Note on this clone: The germline gene is not matched at one end of the junction; a read error may be the cause. The CDR3 loop is CASSLGDRDNYGYTF. In DNA form, the CDR3 reads TGTGCCAGCAGTTTGGGGGACAGGGATAACTATGGCTACACCTTC. This chain uses TRBV5-4 with TRBJ1-2, with 9 bases fitting TRBD1. In germline, CDR1 is SGHNT, CDR2 YYREEE (reference sequence). The CDR3 runs to 15 residues.

The rearrangement joins TRBV7-9 to TRBJ1-1; 7 bases are shared with TRBD1. Unmatched junction bases numbered 2, after V lost 3 bases and J lost 4 bases. CDR3 length: 13 amino acids. Germline loops: CDR1 SEHNR, CDR2 FQNEAQ (reference sequence). The chain's CDR3 is CASSLTGTTEAFF. The CDR3 bases are TGTGCCAGCAGCTTGACAGGGACCACTGAAGCTTTCTTT.

The chain recombines TRBV19 with TRBJ2-1; TRBD2 aligns across 12 bases. The CDR3 is made up of 16 amino acids. CDR1 and CDR2 from the germline V gene are LNHDA and SQIVND (reference sequence). The V segment lost 4 bases and the J segment 2 bases; nucleotides outside the gene matches: 3. The CDR3 loop is CASSTASGRAYNEQFF. The CDR3 DNA sequence: TGTGCCAGTAGTACCGCTAGCGGGAGGGCCTACAATGAGCAGTTCTTC.

V is TRBV19 and J is TRBJ1-2, with a weak D call TRBD1 (5 bases). V lost 6 bases and J lost 4, with 21 bases in between. Germline lookup yields CDR1 LNHDA and CDR2 SQIVND (reference sequence). The CDR3 extends over 16 amino acids. For the CDR3, the DNA is TGTGCCAGTAGATCCGGGGACGTCGTTCTGGGCTATGGCTACACCTTC. Its protein is CASRSGDVVLGYGYTF.